This entry is about one T cell receptor beta chain. Its specificity is unknown. The sample comes from a study of T cell repertoires in ileal Crohn's disease. Trimming took off 2 bases at V and 6 bases at J, with 10 bases between the two ends. This CDR3 contains 13 residues. Germline lookup yields CDR1 GTSNPN and CDR2 SVGIG (reference sequence). Broader study findings: Postoperative endoscopy occurred within one year, median approximately 7.5 months. Endoscopic recurrence occurred in every patient whose clonality exceeded 26.8%. Active smokers at surgery had more clonal expansions than non-smokers.

Only in-frame clones appear in the TCRdb table, and some are missing; sequencing was by immunoSEQ multiplex PCR. This sample has some 10,000 clones; about four fifths occur once, and the top ten carry 13% to 15%. Specified time point: neoterminal ileum biopsy at postoperative endoscopy, about 6 months after surgery. Included were adult ileal or ileocolonic Crohn's patients indicated for ileocolonic resection. Sequenced: ileal tissue. The gene calls are TRBV30 and TRBJ2-2; perhaps TRBD2 as D (5 bases). The origin of this receptor is an adult with Crohn's disease. CDR3 in DNA: TGTGCCTGGAGTACCACAGCGGCCGGGGAGCTGTTTTTT. This gives the protein CAWSTTAAGELFF.